The 29 T cell receptor beta chains listed next were all sequenced from one sample in a study of OX40 agonist ivuxolimab in advanced cancers. Only in-frame clones appear in the TCRdb table, and some are missing; sequencing was by immunoSEQ multiplex PCR. Of some 100,000 clones listed, about 85% are singletons. Material: CD4+ or CD8+ T cells sorted from blood, obtained in a trial of the OX40 agonist ivuxolimab. The origin of the receptors is an adult with an advanced solid tumor such as melanoma, head and neck, liver or kidney cancer.

This chain uses TRBV28 with TRBJ2-5; 7 bases are shared with TRBD1. The V segment lost 6 bases and the J segment 0 bases; nucleotides outside the gene matches: 7. The CDR3 spans 15 residues. In germline, CDR1 is MDHEN, CDR2 SYDVKM. The CDR3 sequence: CASSQGRGYQETQYF. In DNA, the CDR3 is TGTGCCAGCAGCCAGGGCAGGGGGTACCAAGAGACCCAGTACTTC.

This chain links TRBV11-2 with TRBJ2-1; D is perhaps TRBD2 (6 bases). The CDR3 has 16 residues. Per germline, CDR1 SGHAT and CDR2 FQNNGV. Deletions cut 2 bases from V and 6 bases from J, with 17 bases between. CDR3 in DNA: TGTGCCAGCAGCTTATGGGACGGGCAGGGACTCAATGAGCAGTTCTTC. Amino acids: CASSLWDGQGLNEQFF.

The chain recombines TRBV7-2 with TRBJ2-2, with 8 bases that match TRBD1. CDR3 size: 16 residues. The germline gives CDR1 SGHTA, CDR2 FQGNSA. With 1 base clipped from V and 4 bases from J, the junction kept 5 bases outside the gene matches. CDR3 region: CASSLGGTGGTGELFF. The CDR3 region has the DNA TGTGCCAGCAGCTTAGGTGGGACAGGAGGCACCGGGGAGCTGTTTTTT. Based on the CDR3 plus reference TRBV7-2 and TRBJ2-2, the full variable domain is GAGVSQSPSNKVTEKGKDVELRCDPISGHTALYWYRQSLGQGLEFLIYFQGNSAPDKSGLPSDRFSAERTGGSVSTLTIQRTQQEDSAVYLCASSLGGTGGTGELFFGEGSRLTVL.

The chain employs TRBV5-5 and TRBJ1-3; D is undetermined. The V end was cut by 2 bases, the J end by 1 base, with 10 bases between. The CDR3 covers 15 residues. From germline, CDR1 is SGHKS and CDR2 YYEKEE (reference sequence). For the CDR3, the DNA is TGTGCCAGCAGCTTTAACCTAGGTTCTGGAAACACCATATATTTT. Its protein is CASSFNLGSGNTIYF.

The rearrangement uses TRBV11-2 and TRBJ1-6; 7 bases match TRBD1. With V trimmed by 11 bases and J by 8 bases, 9 bases remained unmatched. The V gene's germline CDR1 is SGHAT and CDR2 FQNNGV. The CDR3 covers 13 residues. The CDR3: CAGRRDSYSPLHF. DNA for the CDR3: TGTGCCGGACGGAGGGACAGCTATTCACCCCTCCACTTT.

This rearrangement joins TRBV7-3 to TRBJ1-1; perhaps TRBD1 as D (5 bases). Germline CDR1 is SGHTA and CDR2 is FQGTGA. V was trimmed by 1 base and J by 7 bases, leaving 13 bases between them. This CDR3 is built from 14 residues. Here the CDR3 reads CASSLRGGRNEAFF. Written as DNA, the CDR3 is TGTGCCAGCAGCTTAAGGGGGGGAAGGAATGAAGCTTTCTTT. Together with reference TRBV7-3 and TRBJ1-1, the CDR3 gives the full variable domain: GAGVSQTPSNKVTEKGKYVELRCDPISGHTALYWYRQSLGQGPEFLIYFQGTGAADDSGLPNDRFFAVRPEGSVSTLKIQRTERGDSAVYLCASSLRGGRNEAFFGQGTRLTVV.

V and J are TRBV10-3 and TRBJ1-1; D not resolved. The CDR3 covers 11 residues. Germline values: CDR1 ENHRY, CDR2 SYGVKD. V was clipped by 6 bases and J by 3 bases, with 5 bases between them. The chain's CDR3 is CAISSDTEAFF. The CDR3 coding sequence is TGTGCCATCAGCTCAGACACTGAAGCTTTCTTT.

The rearrangement uses TRBV4-3 and TRBJ1-4; D perhaps matches TRBD1 (5 bases). V was clipped by 0 bases and J by 3 bases, with 14 bases between them. This CDR3 is 17 amino acids long. The V gene's germline CDR1 is LGHNA and CDR2 YSLEER. The CDR3 loop reads CASSQDLALGANEKLFF. In DNA, the CDR3 is TGCGCCAGCAGCCAAGATCTGGCCCTAGGGGCTAATGAAAAACTGTTTTTT.

This clone was recorded once. This chain joins TRBV28 and TRBJ1-5; D call uncertain. The germline CDR1 and CDR2 sequences are MDHEN and SYDVKM. CDR3 size: 12 residues. Trimming took off 5 bases at V and 0 bases at J, with 2 bases between the two ends. Here the CDR3 reads CASSNSNQPQHF. The CDR3 DNA sequence: TGTGCCAGCAGTAATAGCAATCAGCCCCAGCATTTT.

This rearrangement joins TRBV18 to TRBJ2-7, with D possibly being TRBD1 (7 bases). Germline-derived CDR1 and CDR2 are KGHSH and LQKENI. V dropped 2 bases and J dropped 2 bases, with 10 bases sitting between them. CDR3 length equals 14 residues. CDR3 loop: CASSPGGTAYEQYV. As DNA, the CDR3 is TGTGCCAGCTCACCAGGCGGGACAGCCTACGAGCAGTACGTC.

This rearrangement joins TRBV27 to TRBJ2-7, with a weak D call TRBD2 (6 bases). The V gene lost 7 bases and the J gene lost 6 bases, with 16 bases spanning the gap. Germline CDR1 reads MNHEY; CDR2 reads SMNVEV (reference sequence). The CDR3 is 13 residues long. The CDR3 DNA follows: TGTGCCAGCAAAACCGGGGACTCCAGCGAGCAGTACTTC. Its translation is CASKTGDSSEQYF.

The chain recombines TRBV28 with TRBJ2-1; 12 bases agree with TRBD2. In germline, CDR1 is MDHEN, CDR2 SYDVKM. After removal of 5 bases from V and 7 bases from J, the junction contained 12 bases not matched to a gene. The CDR3 extends over 17 amino acids. CDR3 loop: CASSPLLAGGPRNEQFF. The CDR3 DNA follows: TGTGCCAGCAGTCCCCTTCTAGCGGGGGGGCCAAGAAATGAGCAGTTCTTC.

The chain employs TRBV4-3 and TRBJ2-6; possibly TRBD2 for D (5 bases). The V gene's germline CDR1 is LGHNA and CDR2 YSLEER. The V end lost 4 bases, the J end lost 0 bases, and 10 bases lay between the germline ends. The CDR3 runs 16 residues. CDR3 loop: CASSPTGISGANVLTF. For the CDR3, the DNA is TGCGCCAGCAGCCCTACCGGGATCTCTGGGGCCAACGTCCTGACTTTC.

The chain has TRBV28 and TRBJ1-5; weak D call: TRBD1 (6 bases). Trimming removed 3 bases from V and 4 bases from J, with 10 bases in between. Per the germline V gene, CDR1 is MDHEN and CDR2 is SYDVKM. This CDR3 region has 14 residues. The CDR3 is CASSLGGRNQPQHF. The CDR3, as DNA: TGTGCCAGCAGTTTGGGGGGCCGAAATCAGCCCCAGCATTTT.

The chain joins TRBV7-3 to TRBJ2-2; the match to TRBD2 covers 13 bases. V was clipped by 5 bases and J by 6 bases; unmatched bases: 6. There are 16 residues in the CDR3. Germline CDR1 SGHTA, CDR2 FQGTGA. DNA for the CDR3: TGTGCCAGCAGCCCCGGGACTAGCGGGGTTGCCGGGGAGCTGTTTTTT. Translated: CASSPGTSGVAGELFF. Together with reference TRBV7-3 and TRBJ2-2, the CDR3 gives the full variable domain: GAGVSQTPSNKVTEKGKYVELRCDPISGHTALYWYRQSLGQGPEFLIYFQGTGAADDSGLPNDRFFAVRPEGSVSTLKIQRTERGDSAVYLCASSPGTSGVAGELFFGEGSRLTVL.

This clone was counted only a few times. The chain carries TRBV30 and TRBJ1-5; 9 bases agree with TRBD1. V was clipped by 5 bases and J by 9 bases; unmatched bases: 11. The CDR3 totals 14 residues. CDR1 and CDR2 (germline): GTSNPN, SVGIG (reference sequence). DNA of the CDR3: TGTGCCTGGGGGACAGGGACGTCATTTTGGCCCCAGCATTTT. Translation gives CAWGTGTSFWPQHF. Supplemented by reference TRBV30 and TRBJ1-5, the full variable domain reads SQTIHQWPATLVQPVGSPLSLECTVEGTSNPNLYWYRQAAGRGLQLLFYSVGIGQISSEVPQNLSASRPQDRQFILSSKKLLLSDSGFYLCAWGTGTSFWPQHFGDGTRLSIL.

The chain recombines TRBV20-1 with TRBJ1-1; D perhaps matches TRBD1 (5 bases). CDR3 size: 11 residues. The V gene's germline CDR1 is DFQATT and CDR2 SNEGSKA (reference sequence). The V end lost 6 bases, the J end lost 4 bases, and 9 bases lay between the germline ends. The CDR3, as DNA: TGCAGTGCCGATGGGGGCACTGAAGCTTTCTTT. It translates to CSADGGTEAFF.

The V call is TRBV6-5, the J call TRBJ1-1; D gene ambiguous. Trimming pared 4 bases from V and 6 bases from J, leaving 12 bases between. Germline V gene data show CDR1 as MNHEY and CDR2 as SVGAGI. The CDR3 contains 13 residues. This CDR3 reads CASSSPLNAEAFF. CDR3 in DNA: TGTGCCAGCAGTTCCCCCCTAAACGCTGAAGCTTTCTTT.

V is TRBV28 and J is TRBJ1-1; TRBD1 agrees at 8 bases. Germline V gene lookup returns CDR1 MDHEN and CDR2 SYDVKM. The CDR3 runs 15 residues. Losses at the gene ends were 6 bases for V and 3 bases for J; bases not matched to a gene: 9. The CDR3 sequence is CASSRQGLGDTEAFF. CDR3 DNA sequence: TGTGCCAGCAGCAGACAGGGGCTGGGGGACACTGAAGCTTTCTTT.

The chain uses TRBV5-4 and TRBJ1-1, with D possibly TRBD1 on 5 matching bases. The CDR3 is 15 residues long. Germline V gene sequence: CDR1 SGHNT, CDR2 YYREEE (reference sequence). Trimming removed 3 bases at V and 2 bases at J, with 14 bases between. CDR3 amino acids: CASSSRGTGNTEAFF. The CDR3 coding sequence is TGTGCCAGCAGCTCAAGAGGGACCGGTAACACTGAAGCTTTCTTT. Complete variable domain (other parts from reference TRBV5-4 and TRBJ1-1): ETGVTQSPTHLIKTRGQQVTLRCSSQSGHNTVSWYQQALGQGPQFIFQYYREEENGRGNFPPRFSGLQFPNYSSELNVNALELDDSALYLCASSSRGTGNTEAFFGQGTRLTVV.

This chain joins TRBV18 and TRBJ2-1, with 12 positions matching TRBD2. The CDR3 is 16 residues long. Germline lookup yields CDR1 KGHSH and CDR2 LQKENI. The V segment lost 0 bases and the J segment 3 bases; nucleotides outside the gene matches: 0. Here the CDR3 reads CASSPPGLAGYNEQFF. In DNA, the CDR3 is TGTGCCAGCTCACCACCGGGACTAGCGGGCTACAATGAGCAGTTCTTC.

The chain carries TRBV2 and TRBJ2-2; D gene unclear. This CDR3 comprises 13 residues. V lost 1 base, J lost 1 base, and 1 base lay in between. The germline V gene has CDR1 SNHLY and CDR2 FYNNEI. The CDR3 sequence is CASSEENTGELFF. The CDR3 nucleotides read TGTGCCAGCAGTGAAGAGAACACCGGGGAGCTGTTTTTT.

The chain uses TRBV28 and TRBJ2-5, with D uncertain. CDR1 is MDHEN, CDR2 SYDVKM, per germline. Trimming removed 5 bases at V and 7 bases at J, with 8 bases between. CDR3 length: 11 amino acids. The CDR3 nucleotides are TGTGCCAGCAGTACCTTAGGGACCCAGTACTTC. As protein: CASSTLGTQYF. Supplemented by reference TRBV28 and TRBJ2-5, the full variable domain reads DVKVTQSSRYLVKRTGEKVFLECVQDMDHENMFWYRQDPGLGLRLIYFSYDVKMKEKGDIPEGYSVSREKKERFSLILESASTNQTSMYLCASSTLGTQYFGPGTRLLVL.

The rearrangement joins TRBV5-1 to TRBJ2-2; the D gene could be TRBD1 or TRBD2 (6 bases each). The CDR3 extends over 18 amino acids. CDR1 and CDR2 (germline): SGHRS, YFSETQ. V was trimmed by 1 base and J by 5 bases, leaving 21 bases between them. The CDR3 here is CASSLQGRTVGRTGELFF. As DNA, the CDR3 is TGCGCCAGCAGCTTGCAGGGGAGAACGGTAGGGAGGACCGGGGAGCTGTTTTTT.

This chain uses TRBV7-2 with TRBJ2-3; 8 bases align to TRBD2. This CDR3 is built from 16 residues. The ends lost 0 bases at V and 5 bases at J; junction bases unmatched: 7. Germline loops: CDR1 SGHTA, CDR2 FQGNSA. CDR3 DNA: TGTGCCAGCAGCTTAGCTTTCAGCGGGGGTTTAGATACGCAGTATTTT. As protein: CASSLAFSGGLDTQYF. Together with reference TRBV7-2 and TRBJ2-3, the CDR3 gives the full variable domain: GAGVSQSPSNKVTEKGKDVELRCDPISGHTALYWYRQSLGQGLEFLIYFQGNSAPDKSGLPSDRFSAERTGGSVSTLTIQRTQQEDSAVYLCASSLAFSGGLDTQYFGPGTRLTVL.

The chain recombines TRBV28 with TRBJ1-2; 7 positions match TRBD1. Germline assignment: CDR1 MDHEN and CDR2 SYDVKM. V lost 3 bases to trimming and J lost 4 bases; unmatched junction nucleotides: 5. This CDR3 contains 14 residues. The CDR3 nucleotides are TGTGCCAGCAGTTTCACTCAGGGGGGCTATGGCTACACCTTC. Translated: CASSFTQGGYGYTF.

The chain carries TRBV11-2 and TRBJ1-5; D may be TRBD1 (5 bases). The germline V gene has CDR1 SGHAT and CDR2 FQNNGV. Trimming pared 0 bases from V and 9 bases from J, leaving 15 bases between. The CDR3 contains 15 residues. For the CDR3, the DNA is TGTGCCAGCAGCTTAGAAATCGCCGGGGGGGGGCCCCAGCATTTT. It is translated as CASSLEIAGGGPQHF.

The chain recombines TRBV7-9 with TRBJ2-3, with D perhaps TRBD1 (5 bases). The CDR3 runs to 12 residues. Germline loops: CDR1 SEHNR, CDR2 FQNEAQ (reference sequence). The V end lost 5 bases, the J end lost 5 bases, and 8 bases lay between the germline ends. The CDR3 region is CASSPQGDTQYF. The CDR3 DNA is TGTGCCAGCAGCCCCCAGGGAGATACGCAGTATTTT.

The chain couples TRBV4-3 to TRBJ2-7; D might be TRBD1 (6 bases). Between the trimmed V and J ends, which lost 0 bases and 4 bases, there was a span of 7 bases. Germline V gives CDR1 LGHNA, CDR2 YSLEER. The CDR3 extends over 13 amino acids. The CDR3 DNA reads TGCGCCAGCAGCCAAGATAGGGGGTACGAGCAGTACTTC. The encoded protein is CASSQDRGYEQYF.